This is a list of T cell receptor beta chains from one sample in a study of blood T cells in healthy people across ages. TCRdb itself ran the 5' RACE reads through MiXCR, one entry per CDR3 protein. Of about a million distinct CDR3 sequences listed, roughly 48% are singletons. The sample consisted of blood. These receptors were obtained from a young man in good health. CDR3s include the opening cysteine and the closing phenylalanine or tryptophan. The D gene is left open where the match is weak. Clone size is shown for a subset of rows, as once, few, many or a class of expanded clone.

D gene: .
V gene: TRBV12-3/TRBV12-4
J gene: TRBJ2-7
clone size: few
CDR3 protein: CASSSLDVYEQYF
CDR3 DNA: TGTGCCAGCAGTTCCCTAGACGTTTACGAGCAGTACTTC

D gene: .
V gene: TRBV25-1
J gene: TRBJ1-5
clone size: .
CDR3 protein: CASSEDSHNQPQHF
CDR3 DNA: TGTGCCAGCAGTGAAGACAGCCACAATCAGCCCCAGCATTTT

D gene: .
V gene: TRBV6-2/TRBV6-3
J gene: TRBJ2-1
clone size: .
CDR3 protein: CASSYVGGMNEQFF
CDR3 DNA: TGTGCCAGCAGTTACGTGGGGGGTATGAATGAGCAGTTCTTC

D gene: .
V gene: TRBV10-3
J gene: TRBJ1-1
clone size: many
CDR3 protein: CASAREMNTEAFF
CDR3 DNA: TGTGCCAGCGCAAGGGAAATGAACACTGAAGCTTTCTTT

D gene: .
V gene: TRBV6-5
J gene: TRBJ1-5
clone size: few
CDR3 protein: CASRPLDTQPQHF
CDR3 DNA: TGTGCCAGCAGACCACTGGACACGCAGCCCCAGCATTTT

D gene: .
V gene: TRBV10-3
J gene: TRBJ2-6
clone size: .
CDR3 protein: CAISDGGSHSGANVPTF
CDR3 DNA: TGTGCCATCAGTGATGGCGGGTCACACTCTGGGGCCAACGTCCCGACTTTC

D gene: .
V gene: TRBV27
J gene: TRBJ2-1
clone size: few
CDR3 protein: CANYKLRTGWAYNEQFF
CDR3 DNA: TGTGCCAACTACAAACTAAGAACAGGGTGGGCCTACAATGAGCAGTTCTTC

D gene: TRBD1
V gene: TRBV12-3/TRBV12-4
J gene: TRBJ2-2
clone size: .
CDR3 protein: CANSSGQGSFTGELFF
CDR3 DNA: TGTGCCAACAGTTCCGGACAGGGTTCATTCACCGGGGAGCTGTTTTTT

D gene: .
V gene: TRBV29-1
J gene: TRBJ2-3
clone size: few
CDR3 protein: CSVEADTQYF
CDR3 DNA: TGCAGCGTTGAGGCAGATACGCAGTATTTT

D gene: .
V gene: TRBV7-9
J gene: TRBJ2-3
clone size: .
CDR3 protein: CASSLLAQVSPSTDTQYF
CDR3 DNA: TGTGCCAGCAGCTTATTGGCCCAGGTCAGCCCTAGCACAGATACGCAGTATTTT

D gene: .
V gene: TRBV25-1
J gene: TRBJ1-4
clone size: .
CDR3 protein: CASTKSSSGGEKLFF
CDR3 DNA: TGTGCCAGCACGAAATCGAGCTCAGGAGGGGAAAAACTGTTTTTT

D gene: .
V gene: TRBV20-1
J gene: TRBJ1-2
clone size: .
CDR3 protein: CSARLTDPYGYTF
CDR3 DNA: TGCAGTGCTAGACTAACAGATCCCTATGGCTACACCTTC

D gene: .
V gene: TRBV12-3/TRBV12-4
J gene: TRBJ2-5
clone size: .
CDR3 protein: CASSLGGVGETQYF
CDR3 DNA: TGTGCCAGCAGTTTAGGTGGGGTAGGAGAGACCCAGTACTTC

D gene: .
V gene: TRBV6-2/TRBV6-3
J gene: TRBJ2-6
clone size: .
CDR3 protein: CASSYVGSGANVLTF
CDR3 DNA: TGTGCCAGCAGTTATGTTGGCTCTGGGGCCAACGTCCTGACTTTC